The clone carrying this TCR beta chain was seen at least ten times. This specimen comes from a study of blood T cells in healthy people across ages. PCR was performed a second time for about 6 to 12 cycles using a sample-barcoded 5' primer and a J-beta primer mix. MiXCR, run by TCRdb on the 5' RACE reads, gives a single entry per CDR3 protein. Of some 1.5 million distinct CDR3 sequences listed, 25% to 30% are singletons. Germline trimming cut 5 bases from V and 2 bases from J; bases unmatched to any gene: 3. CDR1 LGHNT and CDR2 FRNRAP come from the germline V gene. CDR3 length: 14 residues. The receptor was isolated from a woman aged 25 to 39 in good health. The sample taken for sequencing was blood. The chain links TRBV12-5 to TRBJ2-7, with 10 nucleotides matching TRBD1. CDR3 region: CASGEGQGPYEQYF. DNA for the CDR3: TGTGCTAGTGGTGAGGGACAGGGGCCCTACGAGCAGTACTTC.